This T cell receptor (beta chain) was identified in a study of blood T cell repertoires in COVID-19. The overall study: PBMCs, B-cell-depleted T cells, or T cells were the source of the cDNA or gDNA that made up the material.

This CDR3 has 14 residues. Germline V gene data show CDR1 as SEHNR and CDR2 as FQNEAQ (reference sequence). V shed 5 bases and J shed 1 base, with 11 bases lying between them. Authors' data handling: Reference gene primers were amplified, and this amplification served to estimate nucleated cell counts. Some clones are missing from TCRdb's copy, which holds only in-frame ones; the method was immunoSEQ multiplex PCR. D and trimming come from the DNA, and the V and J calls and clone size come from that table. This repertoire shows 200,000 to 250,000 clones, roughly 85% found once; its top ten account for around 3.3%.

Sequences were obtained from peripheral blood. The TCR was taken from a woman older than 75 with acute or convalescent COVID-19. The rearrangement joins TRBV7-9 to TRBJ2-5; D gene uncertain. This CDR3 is CASSTDTTQETQYF. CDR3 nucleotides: TGTGCCAGCAGCACCGACACGACCCAAGAGACCCAGTACTTC.